This T cell receptor (beta chain) originates from a study of T cell responses to AZD1222 COVID-19 vaccine. Study-wide results and caveats: Scientists sampled the repertoires only once the peak T cell response had passed. After two AZD1222 doses, spike-specific TCR breadth and depth rose versus day 0. Only 6 or 7 individuals given AZD1222 were seropositive at baseline. Regions left unmutated in variants are reportedly the target of nearly half of spike-specific TCRs.

From germline, CDR1 is LGHDT and CDR2 YNNKEL (reference sequence). The junction had 5 bases not matched to a gene; V was cut back by 4 bases and J by 7 bases. The CDR3 has 14 amino acids. A note on this clone: Its antigen is undetermined.

The table came from immunoSEQ multiplex PCR; TCRdb's copy has only in-frame clones and leaves some out. The sample lists about 81,000 clones; roughly 90% were seen once. Sequenced material: peripheral blood, taken 28 days after the second AZD1222 dose. This chain uses TRBV3-1 (or the pseudogene TRBV3-2) with TRBJ1-5; 9 bases are a match to TRBD1. The TCR originated in an adult who received the AZD1222 COVID-19 vaccine. The CDR3 nucleotides are TGTGCCAGCAGCCCATGGACAGGGGAACAGCCCCAGCATTTT. It translates to CASSPWTGEQPQHF.